The clone carrying this TCR beta chain was counted only a few times. Assay: immunoSEQ multiplex PCR; the TCRdb copy retains only in-frame clones and omits some. The repertoire holds 150,000 to 200,000 clones, with more than 75% as singletons. The data are from a study of blood T cell repertoires in COVID-19. Study information: T cells, B-cell-depleted T cells, or PBMCs supplied cDNA or gDNA.

Enrollees, 18 to 89 years old, lived in roughly 24 US areas. In assigning cohorts, the study relied on participant-reported clinical history. The material sequenced was PBMCs or T cells enriched from blood (not recorded which). This sequence originates from a woman aged 25 to 39 who had recovered from COVID-19.

DNA of the CDR3: TGTGCCACCAGTGACCCCGGACTAGCCGTGTTCTTC. Translation gives CATSDPGLAVFF. The chain combines TRBV24-1 with TRBJ2-1; TRBD2 matches 8 bases. Trimming took 4 bases from V and 15 from J; bases not matched to a gene: 7. This CDR3 spans 12 amino acids. From germline, CDR1 is KGHDR and CDR2 SFDVKD.